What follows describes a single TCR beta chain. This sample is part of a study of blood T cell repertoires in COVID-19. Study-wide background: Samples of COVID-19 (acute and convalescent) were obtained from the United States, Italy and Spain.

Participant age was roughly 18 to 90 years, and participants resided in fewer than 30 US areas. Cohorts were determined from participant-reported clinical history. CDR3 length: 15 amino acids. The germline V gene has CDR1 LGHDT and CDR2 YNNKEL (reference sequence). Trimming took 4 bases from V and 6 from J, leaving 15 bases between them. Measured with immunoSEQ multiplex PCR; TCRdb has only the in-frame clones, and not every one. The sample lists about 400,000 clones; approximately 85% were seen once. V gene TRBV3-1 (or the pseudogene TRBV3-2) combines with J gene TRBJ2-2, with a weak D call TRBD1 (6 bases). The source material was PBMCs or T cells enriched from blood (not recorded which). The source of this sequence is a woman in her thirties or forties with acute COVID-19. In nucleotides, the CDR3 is TGTGCCAGCAGCCGCGGCAGGGGAGTGTCCGGGGAGCTGTTTTTT. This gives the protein CASSRGRGVSGELFF.